This T cell receptor (beta chain) was sequenced for a study of cytomegalovirus exposure and HLA in healthy donors (dated by TCRdb to about 2017). A note on the overall study: An earlier analysis of some 600 of the donors reported 250 to 350 Gb of sequence data and 95 million to 120 million unique TCR beta sequences obtained from approximately 180 million T cells. High-throughput TCR immunosequencing, statistical association of individual TCRs with disease status, and machine learning were combined to predict cytomegalovirus infection status. On average, over 200,000 unique TCR beta nucleotide sequences were sequenced per donor among 398 genotyped donors of the cohort, with about 17% of those sequences being non-productive. To study patterns of TCR occurrence, a later analysis re-analyzed previously published TCR beta repertoires from 600 to 750 donors and added high-resolution HLA genotyping. Besides the first cohort of around 700 subjects, a separate validation cohort made up of 120 different subjects was used. The later analysis used no new phenotypic data to find candidate immune exposures, relying instead on TCR beta sequences and their occurrence across donors. The number of donors typed differed by locus, with 629-630 for A, B, C, DRB1 and DQB1, roughly 520 for DQA1, approximately 580 for DPA1, and 472 for DPB1. A later genetic analysis took genome-wide SNP genotypes for about 65% of the 666 donors and used that subset as a discovery cohort. Of the roughly 400 genotyped donors, roughly 85% fell in the genetic ancestry cluster associated with self-reported Caucasian donors. Donor age, sex, ethnicity and CMV serostatus were collected together with the repertoire data. The T cell repertoires of about 700 subjects were profiled by immunosequencing and related to cytomegalovirus serostatus. All discovery cohort repertoires had been generated using a single sequencing platform. The study was designed to test whether signatures of past pathogen exposure could be identified by cataloging public T cell receptors. About 300 gigabases of sequencing data and 80 million or so unique TCR sequences were included in an early release covering about 600 HLA-typed donors. A handful of DR-DQ haplotypes were handled as single units for association and clustering because linkage in the cohort was strong. An earlier analysis of some 500 of the donors used high-throughput TCR beta sequencing to judge whether each TCR beta V gene segment behaved as functional or pseudogenic. Class I and class II HLA loci were covered by the typing at four-digit resolution.

Summary of the overall study and its limitations: A few of the identified cytomegalovirus-associated TCR beta chains were confirmed in vitro to be specific for cytomegalovirus antigens. A cluster of highly shared sequence variants was judged likely to be a technical artifact of the sequencing pipeline. In the study, 164 TCR beta chains were listed as associated with cytomegalovirus. Broadly in line with IMGT annotations, most TCR beta V segments showed up in productive rearrangements about 87% or about 30% of the time in an earlier analysis of 450 to 600 of the donors. The presence/absence analyses assumed that sequencing depth was roughly uniform across donors, and that assumption may not be true. The classifier was reported to diagnose cytomegalovirus status with high specificity and sensitivity in both the original cohort and the validation cohort. According to a later analysis, parvovirus B19, influenza, CMV and Epstein-Barr virus appeared linked to several top co-occurrence clusters. Because some donors lacked HLA typing at each locus, the association tests relied only on the typed subset. In a later genetic analysis, a missense DCLRE1C variant was associated with V-gene and J-gene trimming of TCR beta chains, and the association was replicated in an independent cohort. Compared with the 666-donor mean, donors in an Asian-associated ancestry cluster had fewer N-insertions in productive TCRs, according to a later genetic analysis. Most CMV-associated TCR beta chains appeared to be HLA-restricted in a later analysis, and the HLA associations seemed to be driven largely by CMV exposure. In a later analysis, HLA-associated TCR beta chains showed more clonal expansion and lower generation probabilities than non-associated chains that were equally common. This cohort had only TCR beta chains sequenced, and the lack of alpha or paired-chain data limited which features could be detected. The earlier analysis of 587 of the donors excluded some 15 rarely observed V segments, including chromosome 9 orphons, because counts were too low. A later analysis associated 16,951 TCR beta sequences with specific HLA alleles at a false discovery rate of 0.05. A later analysis found that TCR association rates varied across HLA loci, with DRB1 alleles showing the most associated TCRs and HLA-C alleles the fewest. Some IMGT-functional V segments, including TRBV6-2 and TRBV6-3, could not be distinguished by the 87-base-pair reads and were therefore excluded. The authors suggested that the approach could potentially be generalized to other disease states and immunological phenotypes. Linkage disequilibrium might explain the correlated functional status among segregating V segments, but an unknown experimental factor could not be excluded. Strong co-occurrence of HLA alleles, especially DR and DQ, made assigning TCR associations to individual alleles difficult. Most TCR sequences were seen in very few donors, while some public TCRs were found in many individuals. A further reported finding was that TCR beta sequences accurately predicted the HLA-A and HLA-B alleles for most subjects in the first cohort. CMV serostatus was the only immune exposure information available for the cohort.

Note on this clone: What antigen it recognizes has not been identified. Per-nucleotide qualities are absent, and no much larger clonotype sits a single base away.

CDR1 and CDR2 are drawn from the germline V gene (reference sequence): LNHDA, SQIVND. The V and J ends are trimmed by 1 base and 0 bases, leaving 9 bases between them. The CDR3 goes from the cysteine to the phenylalanine over 16 residues. Of all the DNA, just the CDR3 is kept, 48 bases in frame from base 1. The method behind the library was the immunoSEQ multiplex PCR assay. The multiplex PCR relied on a mix of 60 forward primers for TCR Vbeta segments and 13 reverse primers for TCR Jbeta segments. The CDR3 region of rearranged TCR beta genes was amplified from genomic DNA with a multiplex PCR assay. Amplified TCR beta libraries were sequenced as 87-base-pair reads on the Illumina HiSeq System. The authors' pipeline ran thus. In a later analysis, tens of millions of unique TCR beta chains were counted across the 650 to 750 repertoires, and some 10 million of these chains were shared by at least two donors. Raw reads were error-corrected and collapsed into unique sequences by a nearest-neighbor algorithm in which closely related sequences were merged to remove PCR and sequencing errors. To assign V, D and J gene segments, CDR3 sequences were aligned to IMGT reference sequences. For a sequence to be retained, a match of at least six nucleotides was required to both a V gene segment and a J gene segment. A rearrangement counted as productive if the CDR3 had no stop codons and remained in frame with V and J, and every other rearrangement counted as non-productive. CDR3 was defined according to IMGT convention as the region running from the second conserved V-encoded cysteine to the conserved J-encoded phenylalanine. In an earlier analysis of more than 550 of the donors, sequences lacking an unambiguous match to a single V gene segment were excluded. In an earlier analysis of about 590 of the donors, a V segment was called functional when productive rearrangements were above 56.7%, and segregating when the standard deviation between donors exceeded 5%. A statistical classification framework was built for diagnosing cytomegalovirus status from the catalog of TCR beta chain sequences. In a later analysis, TCR nucleotide sequences were compared against IMGT/GENE-DB human TR gene sequences so that V and J genes could be assigned. A later analysis assigned CDR3 sequences and most-parsimonious VDJ recombination scenarios with the TCRdist pipeline. In a later analysis, each TCR beta chain was defined by its CDR3 amino acid sequence together with its V-gene family, and reads without a unique V-gene family were excluded. As a way to deal with suspected cross-contamination and a sequencing artifact, a later analysis dropped nearly 600 nucleotide sequences that were highly shared and had low generation probability. For each public chain, a later analysis derived a clonal expansion index from normalized ranks of inferred template counts within each repertoire. Generation probabilities in a later analysis came from a VDJ recombination model fitted to out-of-frame rearrangements, and those results were checked against IGoR. Hypergeometric tests were used in a later analysis to score TCR-TCR, TCR-HLA and TCR-CMV co-occurrence, with a repertoire-size bias correction applied to the TCR pairs. A later analysis estimated false discovery rates by permuting HLA or CMV assignments 20 times. In a later analysis, co-occurring TCRs were grouped with DBSCAN, and TCRdist sequence similarity was added when clustering was performed within HLA-allele-positive subsets. Repertoires with fewer than 30,000 or more than 120,000 public chains were left out of co-occurrence clustering, as were a few repertoires with anomalous nucleotide sharing. The table comes from immuneACCESS by way of TCRdb, which keeps in-frame sequences with V and J called. Part of the clones is missing from these tables; in studies checked, under half for an unresolved V gene and the rest for unknown reasons. That table gives V, J and clone size, and the DNA gave D and trimming. The sample table holds approximately 200,000 clones, of which 79% were seen once. Over 1.5% of the sample is taken by the ten largest.

The cohort was made up of around 720 healthy bone marrow donors. All cohort members were sampled while nominally healthy, although unrecorded immune exposures were likely present. The donor was CMV seropositive and was included in the group of 300 or so seropositive cohort members. A peripheral blood sample was collected from each donor, and TCR beta sequencing was performed on peripheral blood mononuclear cells. The Qiagen DNeasy Blood Extraction Kit was used to extract genomic DNA from the blood cell samples. The sequence came from a girl between 10 and 17 years old in good health and CMV-seropositive. The V and J segments used are TRBV19 and TRBJ1-4, with a weak D call of TRBD1 (5 bases match). What was sequenced was PBMCs. At the DNA level, the sequence is TGTGCCAGTAGTATAGGAGGGACTGCAACTAATGAAAAACTGTTTTTT. This translates into CASSIGGTATNEKLFF.